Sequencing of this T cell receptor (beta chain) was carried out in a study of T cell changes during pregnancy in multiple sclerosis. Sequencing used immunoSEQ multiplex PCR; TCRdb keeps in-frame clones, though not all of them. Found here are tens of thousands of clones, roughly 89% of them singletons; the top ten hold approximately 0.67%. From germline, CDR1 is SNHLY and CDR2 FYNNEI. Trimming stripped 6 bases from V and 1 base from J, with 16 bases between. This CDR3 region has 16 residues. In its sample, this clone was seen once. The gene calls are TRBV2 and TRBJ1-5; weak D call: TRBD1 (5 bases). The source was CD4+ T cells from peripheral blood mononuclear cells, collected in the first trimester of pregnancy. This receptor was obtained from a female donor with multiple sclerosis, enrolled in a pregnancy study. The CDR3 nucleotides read TGTGCCAGCAGGGGGGGGGTGTCGGGCAGCAATCAGCCCCAGCATTTT. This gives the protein CASRGGVSGSNQPQHF.